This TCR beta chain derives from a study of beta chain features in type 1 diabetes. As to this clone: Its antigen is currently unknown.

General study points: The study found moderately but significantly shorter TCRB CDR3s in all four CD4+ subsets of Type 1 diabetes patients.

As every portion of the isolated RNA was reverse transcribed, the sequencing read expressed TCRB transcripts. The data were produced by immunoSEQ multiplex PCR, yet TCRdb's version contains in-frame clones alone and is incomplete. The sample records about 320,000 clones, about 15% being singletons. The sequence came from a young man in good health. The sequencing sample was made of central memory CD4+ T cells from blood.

The CDR3 region is CASSPTTGPRGTQYF. CDR3 DNA sequence: TGTGCCAGCAGTCCAACCACCGGGCCAAGAGGGACCCAGTACTTC. The gene calls are TRBV27 and TRBJ2-5; no reliable D call. The ends were cut back, 5 bases at V and 7 bases at J, with 20 bases in the middle. Germline CDR1 reads MNHEY; CDR2 reads SMNVEV (reference sequence). This CDR3 contains 15 residues.